A single sample gave rise to the 8 T cell receptor beta chains below, sequenced in a study of blood T cell repertoires in COVID-19. TCRdb's table, derived via immunoSEQ multiplex PCR, lists solely in-frame clones and lacks some. The sample yields 110,000 to 150,000 clones, 75% to 90% seen once. Material: peripheral blood. The receptors shown here come from a woman aged 45-65 years with acute or convalescent COVID-19.

The CDR3 sequence is CASCRNRGLDYGYTF. CDR3 nucleotides: TGTGCCAGCTGTCGGAACAGGGGGTTGGACTATGGCTACACCTTC. The V gene is TRBV6-5, the J gene TRBJ1-2; 8 bases agree with TRBD1. Trimming removed 8 bases from V and 3 bases from J; junction bases left unmatched: 11. The CDR3 totals 15 residues. In germline, CDR1 is MNHEY, CDR2 SVGAGI.

V and J are TRBV2 and TRBJ1-1, with 7 bases identical to TRBD1. CDR3 length equals 14 residues. With V trimmed by 9 bases and J by 4 bases, 11 bases remained unmatched. The germline V gene encodes CDR1 SNHLY and CDR2 FYNNEI. The CDR3 loop is CASPQQGMSTEAFF. CDR3 DNA: TGTGCCAGTCCACAACAGGGGATGAGCACTGAAGCTTTCTTT.

The chain carries TRBV28 and TRBJ1-5; D might be TRBD1 (5 bases). Germline values: CDR1 MDHEN, CDR2 SYDVKM. The CDR3 length is 13 residues. V lost 3 bases and J 6 bases, leaving 9 bases between the germline ends. This CDR3 is CASSFGGTQPQHF. The CDR3 nucleotides are TGTGCCAGCAGTTTTGGAGGGACTCAGCCCCAGCATTTT.

This chain uses TRBV24-1 with TRBJ2-1; no definite D call. V lost 1 base and J lost 8, with 2 bases in between. CDR1 and CDR2 (germline): KGHDR, SFDVKD. There are 11 residues in the CDR3. The CDR3 nucleotides are TGTGCCACCAGTGATTTCGATGAGCAGTTCTTC. It encodes CATSDFDEQFF.

The J gene is TRBJ1-5, the V gene TRBV19; 7 bases agree with TRBD1. J gave up 4 bases and V 7 bases, and 10 bases lay outside the gene matches. This CDR3 is built from 15 residues. CDR1 and CDR2 (germline): LNHDA, SQIVND (reference sequence). Here the CDR3 DNA reads TGTGCCAGTAACACCGAGGGGGCAGGGAATCAGCCCCAGCATTTT. Its translation: CASNTEGAGNQPQHF.

V usage is TRBV7-9 and J usage is TRBJ2-6; 10 bases agree with TRBD1. This CDR3 has 17 amino acids. Germline V gene lookup returns CDR1 SEHNR and CDR2 FQNEAQ (reference sequence). Trimming at V came to 5 bases and at J to 0 bases, leaving 4 bases not matched to a gene. CDR3 in amino acids: CASSLGQGISGANVLTF. CDR3 nucleotide sequence: TGTGCCAGCAGCCTGGGACAGGGGATCTCTGGGGCCAACGTCCTGACTTTC.

This chain uses TRBV7-3 with TRBJ1-3; a possible D gene is TRBD1 (6 bases). V lost 2 bases and J lost 2, with 13 bases in between. Germline assignment: CDR1 SGHTA and CDR2 FQGTGA. The length of the CDR3 is 16 residues. The CDR3 nucleotides read TGTGCCAGCAGCTTATCAGGGGCCTCTCCTGGAAACACCATATATTTT. Translating gives CASSLSGASPGNTIYF.

This clone has a handful of counts. The rearrangement uses TRBV27 and TRBJ2-7; 9 bases line up with TRBD1. The ends lost 5 bases at V and 5 bases at J; junction bases unmatched: 10. The germline CDR1 and CDR2 sequences are MNHEY and SMNVEV (reference sequence). The CDR3 is made up of 15 amino acids. The CDR3: CASSPRGQGIHEQYF. CDR3 sequence (DNA): TGTGCCAGCAGTCCCCGAGGACAGGGGATCCACGAGCAGTACTTC.